The clone carrying this TCR beta chain turned up a few times. The data derive from a study of blood T cell repertoires in COVID-19. Study summary: Samples representing acute and convalescent COVID-19 were sourced from the United States, Italy and Spain. Sample material is recorded as cDNA or gDNA derived from T cells, B-cell-depleted T cells, or PBMCs.

In the study's own analysis: Amplification of reference gene primers was used by the study to estimate nucleated cell counts. Sequencing was performed with immunoSEQ multiplex PCR; in TCRdb, only in-frame clones are kept and a portion is missing. That table supplies the V and J calls and clone size; D and trimming were determined from the DNA. This sample carries 55,000 to 75,000 clones, 83% of them seen once, and the ten largest clones take about 6.7%. This CDR3 has 13 residues. V shed 6 bases, J shed 6 bases, and the junction held 4 bases outside the gene matches. Germline lookup yields CDR1 MNHEY and CDR2 SVGAGI.

Sequenced sample: peripheral blood. The chain has TRBV6-5 and TRBJ2-1, with 8 bases that match TRBD1. The origin of this receptor is a human donor in a cohort sampled during active COVID-19. In DNA form, the CDR3 reads TGTGCCAGCAGCAACACAGGGGGCAATGAGCAGTTCTTC. Translated: CASSNTGGNEQFF.